The entry that follows covers one T cell receptor (beta chain) sequence. Its antigen is currently not known. Just one base apart from a much larger clone, this may be a read error. The CDR3 covers 13 residues, taking in both the cysteine and the phenylalanine. The CDR3 DNA has 39 bases and is translated from base 1. According to the germline V gene, CDR1 reads SGHTA and CDR2 reads FQGNSA. This sample stems from a study (dated by TCRdb to between 2015 and 2017). With regard to the full study: The study set out to test whether tumor-infiltrating Tregs in breast cancer get recruited from blood Tregs or are instead converted in situ from other CD4+ T cell subsets. The investigation overall reported the following: The TCR gene usage of tumor memory CD4+ T cells clustered together with blood and lymph node memory CD4+ cells and with lymph node naive CD4+ cells. The greatest overlap of tumor-infiltrating Treg TCR alpha and beta sequences was observed with tumor naive CD4+ T cells, followed by blood naive CD4+ T cells. The larger-cohort validation was restricted to a single TCR beta V-J rearrangement rather than whole repertoires.

Memory CD4+ T cells were isolated as CD4+CD45RO+CD25- cells. Tregs, naive and memory CD4+ T cells from tumor, blood and ipsilateral draining lymph nodes of a handful of breast cancer patients underwent full-length TCR alpha and beta sequencing. Tumor tissue and lymph nodes obtained from ipsilateral axillary dissection were perfused with PBS, minced and then digested with collagenase I and hyaluronidase. Ficoll density gradient centrifugation was used to isolate mononuclear cells from lymph nodes or from roughly 54 ml of peripheral blood. Sorted cell populations were confirmed by FACS to exceed 90% purity. Full-length TCR variable regions were amplified by 5' RACE PCR with constant-region reverse primers, followed by semi-nested PCR with Nested Universal Primer A. Using the ReliaPrep RNA Cell Miniprep System, total RNA was extracted, and the SMARTer RACE 5'/3' Kit was then used to reverse transcribe the RNA into 5'RACE-ready cDNA. Multiplex adaptors were used to barcode the full-length TCR alpha and beta libraries, which were then sequenced on an Illumina MiSeq. The source study handled its data this way. For each of nine subset-tissue groups, sequencing data from the five patients were combined, and the groups were compared by unsupervised clustering of TCR gene usage. Repertoire similarity was calculated with the Morisita-Horn index, weighting shared sequences by their contribution to each repertoire. In TCRdb, the public reads were trimmed at Q25 with fastp and aligned with MiXCR, with productive beta chains retained. Rows matching on CDR3 protein sequence are summarized as one entry with the most common DNA and genes. The authors' filters were not applied to this entry. Counted in this sample were tens of thousands of distinct CDR3 sequences; 29% of them appeared once. 3.5% to 4% of the sample is held by the ten biggest clonotypes.

This clonotype was obtained from a female donor with breast cancer. The chain couples TRBV7-2 to TRBJ2-5, with the D gene too uncertain to name. The sample consisted of memory CD4+ T cells sorted from a lymph node. Per the publication, the cell subset or site label means: memory CD4+ T cells, CD4+CD45RO+CD25-. The CDR3 in this case is CASSVQDQETLYF. The nucleotide sequence is given as TGTGCCAGCAGCGTCCAGGATCAAGAGACCCTGTACTTC. Supplemented by the reference TRBV7-2 and TRBJ2-5 proteins around the CDR3, the complete variable domain is GAGVSQSPSNKVTEKGKDVELRCDPISGHTALYWYRQSLGQGLEFLIYFQGNSAPDKSGLPSDRFSAERTGGSVSTLTIQRTQQEDSAVYLCASSVQDQETLYFGPGTRLLVL.